What follows is one T cell receptor (beta chain) and its context. As the library was built, unique molecular identifiers were attached to individual cDNA molecules. As originally analysed: A typical sample had some 95,000 TCRs, with roughly 23,224 to 690,600 overall. In TCRdb, the RACE reads were re-called with MiXCR into one record per CDR3 protein. None of the V and J calls come from the authors' own analysis; TCRdb made them. Of 270,000 or so distinct CDR3 sequences listed, 7.7% are singletons. These data are taken from a study of human T cells and chemical hapten exposure. Study at large: Each week of the roughly 24-week study, patients had diphenylcyclopropenone applied to the scalp.

After removal of 4 bases from V and 4 bases from J, the junction contained 9 bases not matched to a gene. Germline V CDR1 and CDR2: SGDLS, YYNGEE. The CDR3 loop spans 15 amino acids. Time point denoted: pre-sensitization, week 0. The treatment: therapeutic diphenylcyclopropenone sensitization with weekly scalp DPC. Sequenced here: whole blood, sampled in connection with sensitization to the hapten diphenylcyclopropenone (DPC). The rearrangement joins TRBV9 to TRBJ2-7, with 9 bases aligning to TRBD1. This sequence originates from a man aged 18 to 35 with alopecia areata. Some clones in this sample may be carry-over from other donors' samples. CDR3 protein: CASSTTGGTRYEQYF. CDR3 sequence (DNA): TGTGCCAGCAGCACTACAGGGGGCACGAGGTACGAGCAGTACTTC.